These 6 T cell receptor beta chains were all obtained from the same sample, sequenced in a study of cytomegalovirus exposure and HLA in healthy donors. TCRdb keeps only in-frame clones here, not all; method: immunoSEQ multiplex PCR. There are over 85,000 clones in the sample; about 95% occur only once, and 0.7% to 0.9% lies in the top ten. The sequencing input was PBMCs. The receptors shown here come from a woman aged 18-30 years in good health and CMV-seronegative.

This clone was counted once. The rearrangement joins TRBV27 to TRBJ2-7; 12 nucleotides agree with TRBD2. This CDR3 is built from 19 residues. Germline loops: CDR1 MNHEY, CDR2 SMNVEV (reference sequence). The junction had 15 bases not matched to a gene; V was cut back by 4 bases and J by 2 bases. The CDR3 region has the DNA TGTGCCAGCAGTTCCCGAACCGTAAAAACTAGCGGGAGGCCCTACGAGCAGTACTTC. As protein: CASSSRTVKTSGRPYEQYF.

CDR3 protein: CASRRSHGSHEQYF. The CDR3 nucleotides read TGTGCCAGCCGCAGGTCGCATGGGTCCCACGAGCAGTACTTC. The chain is built from TRBV5-6 and TRBJ2-7; no definite D call. CDR1 is SGHDT, CDR2 YYEEEE, per germline. Trimming removed 7 bases at V and 5 bases at J, with 19 bases between. This CDR3 has 14 residues.

A note on this clone: The same CDR3 can be traced to other DNA sequences in this sample. V gene TRBV6-1 combines with J gene TRBJ2-5; 9 bases match TRBD1. The CDR3 loop spans 19 amino acids. V lost 3 bases to trimming and J lost 4 bases; unmatched junction nucleotides: 18. The germline V gene encodes CDR1 MNHNS and CDR2 SASEGT. In nucleotides, the CDR3 is TGTGCCAGCAGTGATTATTCAGGACGACAGGGGGGGAGGAGAGAGACCCAGTACTTC. Encoded protein: CASSDYSGRQGGRRETQYF.

This sequence joins TRBV7-2 and TRBJ2-7; D remains ambiguous. This CDR3 is built from 12 residues. Deletions cut 5 bases from V and 3 bases from J, with 8 bases between. Looked up from germline, CDR1 is SGHTA and CDR2 is FQGNSA. For the CDR3, the DNA is TGTGCCAGCAGCGCGATCGGCTACGAGCAGTACTTC. It specifies CASSAIGYEQYF.

This sequence joins TRBV4-3 and TRBJ1-2; D is unclear. V lost 0 bases, J lost 4 bases, and 12 bases lay in between. The CDR3 sequence is 15 residues long. Per the germline V gene, CDR1 is LGHNA and CDR2 is YSLEER. CDR3 amino acids: CASSQDFSSPYGYTF. CDR3 coding DNA: TGCGCCAGCAGCCAAGATTTTAGCAGTCCCTATGGCTACACCTTC.

This sequence joins TRBV9 and TRBJ1-2; D is perhaps TRBD1 (5 bases). Trimming removed 2 bases at V and 8 bases at J, with 13 bases between. Germline lookup yields CDR1 SGDLS and CDR2 YYNGEE. The CDR3 extends over 13 amino acids. The CDR3 region is CASSVVQGGGYTF. The CDR3 DNA reads as TGTGCCAGCAGCGTGGTTCAGGGAGGCGGCTACACCTTC.